A selection of T cell receptor beta chains follows, all from one sample in a study of shared clonotypes between healthy human individuals. Sequenced by immunoSEQ multiplex PCR; TCRdb stores in-frame clones only, minus some. The sample holds about a million clones, 76% seen once. The specimen was memory CD4+ T cells sorted from blood. These receptors originate from a young man in good health. Each CDR3 is given with its conserved first and last residue. The D gene is left open where the match is weak. Size values are once, few and many counts, or a class for expanded clones, and some rows have none.

.	TRBV18	.	TRBJ2-1	14	CASSPPSSANEQFF	TGTGCCAGCTCACCACCGAGTAGCGCGAATGAGCAGTTCTTC
.	TRBV30	once	TRBJ2-5	12	CAWKGGQETQYF	TGTGCCTGGAAAGGAGGCCAAGAGACCCAGTACTTC
.	TRBV5-1	.	TRBJ2-3	15	CASGGNARPTDTQYF	TGCGCCAGCGGGGGGAACGCGCGACCGACCGATACGCAGTATTTT
TRBD1	TRBV7-9	.	TRBJ1-4	14	CASSARQGEEKLFF	TGTGCCAGCAGCGCCCGACAGGGTGAAGAAAAACTGTTTTTT
.	TRBV25-1	.	TRBJ2-1	11	CASSPRNEQFF	TGTGCCAGCAGTCCTCGTAATGAGCAGTTCTTC
.	TRBV6-5	.	TRBJ1-6	14	CASSPGAGNSPLHF	TGTGCCAGCAGTCCTGGGGCGGGTAATTCACCCCTCCACTTT
TRBD1	TRBV6-1	.	TRBJ1-4	16	CASSALPGTGFEKLFF	TGTGCCAGCAGTGCACTCCCCGGGACAGGGTTTGAAAAACTGTTTTTT
TRBD1	TRBV10-3	.	TRBJ2-1	15	CASNPGTASYNEQFF	TGTGCCAGTAACCCAGGGACAGCCTCCTACAATGAGCAGTTCTTC
.	TRBV27	.	TRBJ2-1	16	CASSLAQFSSYNEQFF	TGTGCCAGCAGTTTAGCCCAGTTTAGCTCCTACAATGAGCAGTTCTTC
TRBD2	TRBV5-1	.	TRBJ2-5	16	CASSLSSGSVGETQYF	TGCGCCAGCAGCTTAAGTAGCGGGAGTGTTGGGGAGACCCAGTACTTC
TRBD2	TRBV5-1	.	TRBJ2-3	18	CASSLTPSAGGGGDTQYF	TGCGCCAGCAGCTTGACCCCGTCCGCGGGAGGGGGGGGAGATACGCAGTATTTT
.	TRBV2	.	TRBJ1-5	15	CASSEEGDSNQPQHF	TGTGCCAGCAGTGAAGAAGGGGACAGCAATCAGCCCCAGCATTTT
.	TRBV14	.	TRBJ2-5	13	CASSPRLRETQYF	TGTGCCAGCAGCCCGAGACTGAGAGAGACCCAGTACTTC
TRBD1	TRBV10-3	.	TRBJ1-4	13	CAIRGQGNEKLFF	TGTGCCATCAGGGGACAGGGTAATGAAAAACTGTTTTTT
TRBD2	TRBV6-6	.	TRBJ2-5	15	CASSPGTRSQETQYF	TGTGCCAGCAGCCCAGGGACTAGATCCCAAGAGACCCAGTACTTC
.	TRBV30	few	TRBJ1-5	14	CAWRGIGANQPQHF	TGTGCCTGGAGGGGAATTGGGGCCAATCAGCCCCAGCATTTT
.	TRBV7-9	once	TRBJ2-6	15	CASSHHLSGANVLTF	TGTGCCAGCAGCCACCACCTCTCTGGGGCCAACGTCCTGACTTTC
.	TRBV2	.	TRBJ1-2	13	CASTPQALRSYTF	TGTGCCAGCACCCCACAGGCTTTGAGGAGCTACACCTTC
.	TRBV5-6	.	TRBJ1-2	15	CASSAPDRWGYGYTF	TGTGCCAGCAGCGCACCAGACAGATGGGGCTATGGCTACACCTTC
TRBD1	TRBV6-5	.	TRBJ1-4	15	CASRSGQGGNEKLFF	TGTGCCAGCAGATCCGGACAGGGGGGAAATGAAAAACTGTTTTTT
.	TRBV5-1	once	TRBJ1-3	15	CASSLAQGAGNTIYF	TGCGCCAGCAGCTTGGCCCAGGGTGCTGGAAACACCATATATTTT
TRBD2	TRBV7-3	.	TRBJ2-3	16	CASSSTGLATADTQYF	TGTGCCAGCAGCTCAACTGGACTAGCAACTGCAGATACGCAGTATTTT
.	TRBV30	.	TRBJ1-2	13	CAWDWGASGGYTF	TGTGCCTGGGATTGGGGGGCGTCGGGCGGCTACACCTTC
TRBD1	TRBV2	.	TRBJ1-2	14	CASSGQGKYRGYTF	TGTGCCAGCAGTGGACAGGGGAAATATCGTGGCTACACCTTC
TRBD1	TRBV6-5	.	TRBJ1-2	12	CASSRDRGGYTF	TGTGCCAGCAGTAGGGACAGAGGAGGCTACACCTTC
.	TRBV7-2	.	TRBJ1-2	14	CASSAQGALYGYTF	TGTGCCAGCAGCGCCCAAGGTGCCCTCTATGGCTACACCTTC
.	TRBV29-1	.	TRBJ1-4	14	CSVAKGGQNEKLFF	TGCAGCGTTGCAAAGGGGGGGCAGAATGAAAAACTGTTTTTT
.	TRBV2	.	TRBJ1-6	13	CASSGQNNSPLHF	TGTGCCAGCAGCGGACAGAATAATTCACCCCTCCACTTT
.	TRBV4-1	few	TRBJ1-1	13	CASSQDEWREAFF	TGCGCCAGCAGCCAAGATGAGTGGAGGGAAGCTTTCTTT
.	TRBV15	once	TRBJ2-2	15	CATSRDRSNTGELFF	TGTGCCACCAGCAGAGACCGATCGAACACCGGGGAGCTGTTTTTT
TRBD1	TRBV2	.	TRBJ2-3	15	CASRTDRGSADTQYF	TGTGCCAGCAGGACGGACAGGGGGTCCGCAGATACGCAGTATTTT
.	TRBV9	.	TRBJ2-7	14	CASSARGGAYEQYF	TGTGCCAGCAGCGCCCGAGGAGGGGCTTACGAGCAGTACTTC
.	TRBV28	.	TRBJ1-1	12	CASTTVDTEAFF	TGTGCCAGCACGACGGTGGACACTGAAGCTTTCTTT
.	TRBV7-9	few	TRBJ1-1	13	CASSLAGKAEAFF	TGTGCCAGCAGCTTAGCGGGGAAGGCTGAAGCTTTCTTT
.	TRBV5-1	.	TRBJ1-6	13	CASSLVENSPLHF	TGCGCCAGCAGCTTGGTGGAGAATTCACCCCTCCACTTT
.	TRBV7-9	.	TRBJ2-3	16	CASRGSRVGATDTQYF	TGTGCCAGCAGAGGGTCGAGGGTCGGGGCAACAGATACGCAGTATTTT
.	TRBV20-1	once	TRBJ2-5	11	CSAAGQETQYF	TGCAGTGCAGCGGGCCAAGAGACCCAGTACTTC